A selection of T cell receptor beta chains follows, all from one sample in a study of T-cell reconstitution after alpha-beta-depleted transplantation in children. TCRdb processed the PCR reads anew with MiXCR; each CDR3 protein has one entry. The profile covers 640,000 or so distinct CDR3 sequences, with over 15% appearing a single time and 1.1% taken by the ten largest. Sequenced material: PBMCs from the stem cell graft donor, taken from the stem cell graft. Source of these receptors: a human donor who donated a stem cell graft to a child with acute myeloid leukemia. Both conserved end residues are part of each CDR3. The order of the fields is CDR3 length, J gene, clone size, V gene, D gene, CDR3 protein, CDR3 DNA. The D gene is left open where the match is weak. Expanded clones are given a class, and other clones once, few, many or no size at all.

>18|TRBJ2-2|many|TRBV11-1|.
CASSTLPWTAKNHGELFF
TGTGCCAGCAGCACCCTTCCTTGGACAGCCAAGAACCACGGGGAGCTGTTTTTT
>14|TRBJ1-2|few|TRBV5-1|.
CASNPDGQTYGYTF
TGCGCCAGCAATCCTGATGGACAGACATATGGCTACACCTTC
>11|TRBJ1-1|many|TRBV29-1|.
CSVDKNTEAFF
TGCAGCGTTGACAAGAACACTGAAGCTTTCTTT
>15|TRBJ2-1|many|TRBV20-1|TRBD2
CSARDLRGVDNEQFF
TGCAGTGCTAGAGATTTACGGGGGGTTGACAATGAGCAGTTCTTC
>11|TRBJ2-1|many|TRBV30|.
CAWSVSEEQFF
TGTGCCTGGAGTGTATCGGAGGAGCAGTTCTTC
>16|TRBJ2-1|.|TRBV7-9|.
CASSWVPSRIDNEQFF
TGTGCCAGCAGCTGGGTCCCTTCACGTATCGACAATGAGCAGTTCTTC
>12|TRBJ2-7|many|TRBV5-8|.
CASTMRYYEQYF
TGTGCCAGCACCATGAGGTACTACGAGCAGTACTTC
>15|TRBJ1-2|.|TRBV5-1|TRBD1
CASSFIGEGANGYTF
TGCGCCAGCAGTTTTATTGGAGAGGGGGCAAATGGCTACACCTTC
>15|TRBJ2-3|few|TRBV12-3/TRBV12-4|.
CASSPYPSSSDTQYF
TGTGCCAGCAGTCCGTACCCGTCTAGCTCAGATACGCAGTATTTT
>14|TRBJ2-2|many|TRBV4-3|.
CASSQDRVAGELFF
TGCGCCAGCAGCCAAGATAGGGTGGCCGGGGAGCTGTTTTTT
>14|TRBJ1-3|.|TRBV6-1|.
CASSDPRVRNTIYF
TGTGCCAGCAGTGACCCCAGGGTCCGAAACACCATATATTTT
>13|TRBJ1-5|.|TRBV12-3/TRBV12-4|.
CASSNGLPSSQHF
TGTGCCAGCTCTAATGGCCTTCCCTCGTCCCAGCATTTT
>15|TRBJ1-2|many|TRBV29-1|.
CSVEDERSQFYGYTF
TGCAGCGTTGAAGATGAGCGTTCGCAATTCTATGGCTACACCTTC
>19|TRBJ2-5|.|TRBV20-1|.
CSARGGRGDPGQPIRTQYF
TGCAGTGCTAGAGGGGGGCGGGGGGACCCGGGACAGCCGATTCGGACCCAGTACTTC
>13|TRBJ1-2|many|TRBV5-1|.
CASSSQTNYGYTF
TGCGCCAGCAGCTCACAGACGAACTATGGCTACACCTTC
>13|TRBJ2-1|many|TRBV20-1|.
CSARGGAYNEQFF
TGCAGTGCTAGAGGTGGAGCCTACAATGAGCAGTTCTTC
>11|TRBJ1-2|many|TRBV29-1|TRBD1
CSVPDRGGYTF
TGCAGCGTTCCAGACAGGGGGGGCTACACCTTC
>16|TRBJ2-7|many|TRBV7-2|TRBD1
CASSLSGGSPTYEQYF
TGTGCCAGCAGCCTTTCAGGGGGTAGCCCGACCTACGAGCAGTACTTC
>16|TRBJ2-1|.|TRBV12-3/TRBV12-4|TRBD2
CASSPQLAGGPDEQFF
TGTGCCAGCAGTCCTCAACTAGCGGGGGGGCCGGATGAGCAGTTCTTC
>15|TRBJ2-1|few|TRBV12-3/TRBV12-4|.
CASSRGHSLYNEQFF
TGTGCCAGCAGCCGAGGACACAGCCTTTACAATGAGCAGTTCTTC
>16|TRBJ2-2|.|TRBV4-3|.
CASSLSGTPDTGELFF
TGCGCCAGCAGCCTTTCCGGGACACCGGACACCGGGGAGCTGTTTTTT
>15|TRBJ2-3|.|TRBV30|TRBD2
CAFHRLAGSTDTQYF
TGTGCCTTTCACCGACTAGCGGGGAGCACAGATACGCAGTATTTT
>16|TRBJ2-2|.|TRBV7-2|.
CASSPLLLGNTGELFF
TGTGCCAGCAGCCCCCTCTTGTTAGGTAACACCGGGGAGCTGTTTTTT
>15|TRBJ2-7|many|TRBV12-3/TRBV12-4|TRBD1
CASSHRDRPYYEQYF
TGTGCCAGCAGTCACCGGGACAGGCCTTACTACGAGCAGTACTTC
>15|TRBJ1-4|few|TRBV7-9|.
CASSLEIPKNEKLFF
TGTGCCAGCAGCTTAGAAATACCGAAGAATGAAAAACTGTTTTTT
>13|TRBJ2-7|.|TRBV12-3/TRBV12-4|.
CASSLSMMGEQYF
TGTGCCAGCAGTCTAAGTATGATGGGGGAGCAGTACTTC
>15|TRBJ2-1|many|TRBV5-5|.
CASSPGDRSYNEQFF
TGTGCCAGCAGTCCAGGGGATAGGTCCTACAATGAGCAGTTCTTC
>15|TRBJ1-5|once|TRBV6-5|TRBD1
CASISGQGGSQPQHF
TGTGCCAGCATTTCAGGACAGGGTGGAAGTCAGCCCCAGCATTTT
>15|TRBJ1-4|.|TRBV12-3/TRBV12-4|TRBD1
CASRASGTGFEKLFF
TGTGCCAGTCGAGCTTCCGGGACAGGGTTTGAAAAACTGTTTTTT
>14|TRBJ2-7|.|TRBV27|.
CASWGGQSPHGQYF
TGTGCCAGTTGGGGGGGGCAGTCCCCTCACGGGCAGTACTTC
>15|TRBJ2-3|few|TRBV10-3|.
CAISPGTTSTDTQYF
TGTGCCATCAGCCCCGGGACCACTAGCACAGATACGCAGTATTTT
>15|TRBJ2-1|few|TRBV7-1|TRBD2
CASSSTSGGPHEQFF
TGTGCCAGCAGCTCTACTAGCGGGGGTCCCCATGAGCAGTTCTTC
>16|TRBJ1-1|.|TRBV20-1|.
CSARDRQGWVNTEAFF
TGCAGTGCTAGAGATAGGCAGGGGTGGGTGAACACTGAAGCTTTCTTT
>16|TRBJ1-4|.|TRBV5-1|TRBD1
CASSFQGAATNEKLFF
TGCGCCAGCAGCTTCCAGGGGGCGGCAACTAATGAAAAACTGTTTTTT
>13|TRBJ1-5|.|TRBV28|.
CASSSGTLQPQHF
TGTGCCAGCAGTTCGGGTACACTCCAGCCCCAGCATTTT
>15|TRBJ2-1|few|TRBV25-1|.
CASSEGTGVFNEQFF
TGTGCCAGCAGTGAGGGAACAGGAGTATTCAATGAGCAGTTCTTC
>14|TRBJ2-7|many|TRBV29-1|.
CSVEGSEGRHEQYF
TGCAGCGTTGAAGGGTCCGAGGGGAGACACGAGCAGTACTTC
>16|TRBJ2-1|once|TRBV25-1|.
CASSIPGEISYNEQFF
TGTGCCAGCAGCATTCCCGGCGAGATCTCCTACAATGAGCAGTTCTTC
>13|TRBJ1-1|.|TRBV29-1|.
CSVTGGSNTEALF
TGCAGCGTTACCGGCGGCTCGAACACTGAAGCTCTCTTT
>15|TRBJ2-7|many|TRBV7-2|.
CASSERAGGVYEQYF
TGTGCCAGCAGCGAGAGGGCAGGGGGGGTCTACGAGCAGTACTTC
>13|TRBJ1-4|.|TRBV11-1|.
CASSAVDGEKLFF
TGTGCCAGCAGCGCCGTCGATGGGGAAAAACTGTTTTTT
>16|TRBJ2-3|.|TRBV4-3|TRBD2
CASSQDRTRVGDTQYF
TGCGCCAGCAGCCAAGATAGGACTAGAGTGGGAGATACGCAGTATTTT
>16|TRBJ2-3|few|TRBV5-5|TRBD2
CASSSSSGGPPDTQYF
TGTGCCAGCAGCAGCTCCAGCGGGGGGCCCCCGGATACGCAGTATTTT
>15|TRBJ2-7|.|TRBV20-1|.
CSAPIPGKKTYEQYF
TGCAGTGCGCCCATACCAGGGAAGAAAACCTACGAGCAGTACTTC
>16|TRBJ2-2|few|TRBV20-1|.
CSARDQESAWGGELFF
TGCAGTGCTAGAGATCAGGAGAGCGCCTGGGGCGGGGAGCTGTTTTTT
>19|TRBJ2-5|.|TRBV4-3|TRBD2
CASSQEASAGEVSQETQYF
TGCGCCAGCAGCCAAGAAGCCTCCGCGGGGGAGGTTTCCCAAGAGACCCAGTACTTC
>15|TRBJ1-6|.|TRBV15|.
CATSMGWSYNSPLHF
TGTGCCACCAGCATGGGGTGGTCCTATAATTCACCCCTCCACTTT
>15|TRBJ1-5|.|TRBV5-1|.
CASSLAGKGDQPQHF
TGCGCCAGCAGCTTGGCCGGAAAGGGCGATCAGCCCCAGCATTTT